The clone carrying this TCR beta chain was seen many times. Antigen unknown. Germline V gene data show CDR1 as SGHVS and CDR2 as FQNEAQ. V shed 2 bases and J shed 0 bases, with 14 bases lying between them. The CDR3 has 16 residues. This record comes from a study of CD8 T cells in ankylosing spondylitis. Notes on the study in general: Clones linked with disease were CD8+ and fairly uncommon in the peripheral blood. A TCR beta motif of roughly eight highly homologous variants seemed to mark ankylosing spondylitis blood. Significant enrichment of disease-linked clones was reportedly seen in matched ankylosing spondylitis synovial fluid. Earlier reports found some motif variants in synovial fluid and blood in reactive arthritis.

Quantitative 5'-RACE with molecular barcodes was used to make the TCR beta libraries. From the 5' RACE reads, TCRdb called clonotypes with MiXCR, one entry per CDR3 protein. This table holds around 770,000 distinct CDR3 sequences, about 12% found once. This receptor was identified in a male donor with ankylosing spondylitis. The sequencing input was blood, either unsorted or a sorted T cell fraction (not recorded which). This rearrangement joins TRBV7-8 to TRBJ2-7; D is possibly TRBD1 (6 bases). CDR3 loop: CASSLYEAGDSYEQYF. In DNA form, the CDR3 reads TGTGCCAGCAGCTTATACGAAGCAGGGGACTCCTACGAGCAGTACTTC.